The 15 T cell receptor beta chains below were found in one sample sequenced in a study of cytomegalovirus exposure and HLA in healthy donors. The PCR used 60 Vbeta and 13 Jbeta primers. Repertoires were generated with immunoSEQ multiplex PCR, while TCRdb's copy carries only in-frame clones and drops some. The data show 250,000 to 300,000 clones, around 90% seen once. The specimen was PBMCs. Every receptor here comes from a girl aged 2-10 years in good health and CMV-seronegative.

This chain uses TRBV2 with TRBJ2-1, with D possibly matching TRBD1 (6 bases). Trimming pared 2 bases from V and 8 bases from J, leaving 13 bases between. Germline CDR1 SNHLY, CDR2 FYNNEI. The CDR3 covers 14 residues. CDR3 region: CASSEPGEGDEQFF. In DNA form, the CDR3 reads TGTGCCAGCAGTGAACCAGGGGAAGGGGATGAGCAGTTCTTC.

This chain joins TRBV28 and TRBJ1-5; perhaps TRBD1 as D (6 bases). V lost 5 bases to trimming and J lost 1 base, with 18 bases between them. Per germline, CDR1 MDHEN and CDR2 SYDVKM. This CDR3 comprises 17 residues. CDR3 nucleotide sequence: TGTGCCAGCAGTCCGATTACAGGGAAGGGGAGCAATCAGCCCCAGCATTTT. Amino acids: CASSPITGKGSNQPQHF.

The chain combines TRBV19 with TRBJ1-1; 8 positions match TRBD1. The CDR3 extends over 13 amino acids. The junction had 5 bases not matched to a gene; V was cut back by 6 bases and J by 5 bases. CDR1 LNHDA and CDR2 SQIVND come from the germline V gene (reference sequence). CDR3 sequence reads: CASRTGAWTEAFF. CDR3 nucleotide sequence: TGTGCCAGTAGGACAGGGGCCTGGACTGAAGCTTTCTTT.

This chain links TRBV28 with TRBJ1-2, with a possible D match to TRBD1 (6 bases). Germline V gene sequence: CDR1 MDHEN, CDR2 SYDVKM. Trimming took 4 bases from V and 4 from J, leaving 13 bases between them. The CDR3 contains 14 residues. CDR3 region: CASSSSGQFYGYTF. The CDR3 coding sequence is TGTGCCAGCAGTTCATCGGGACAATTCTATGGCTACACCTTC.

The chain joins TRBV2 to TRBJ1-6; TRBD1 might be the D (5 bases). V shed 1 base and J shed 1 base, with 8 bases lying between them. CDR3 size: 16 residues. CDR1 and CDR2 from the germline V gene are SNHLY and FYNNEI. CDR3 in amino acids: CASSEEGASYNSPLHF. The CDR3 nucleotides are TGTGCCAGCAGTGAAGAAGGGGCGTCCTATAATTCACCCCTCCACTTT.

The rearrangement joins TRBV29-1 to TRBJ2-2; D perhaps matches TRBD2 (6 bases). The CDR3 sequence is 11 residues long. V lost 7 bases, J lost 7 bases, and 10 bases lay in between. From germline, CDR1 is SQVTM and CDR2 ANQGSEA. The CDR3 loop is CSGAEGGELFF. The CDR3 DNA reads TGCAGCGGTGCGGAGGGCGGGGAGCTGTTTTTT.

The chain joins TRBV9 to TRBJ2-1, with a tentative D call TRBD2 (5 bases). Germline V gene data show CDR1 as SGDLS and CDR2 as YYNGEE. The CDR3 covers 16 residues. V lost 0 bases, J lost 2 bases, and 12 bases lay in between. The CDR3 spells CASSVGGSVAYNEQFF. As DNA, the CDR3 is TGTGCCAGCAGCGTAGGAGGGAGCGTTGCCTACAATGAGCAGTTCTTC.

This chain connects TRBV6-5 to TRBJ1-5; 9 positions match TRBD1. Germline V gene lookup returns CDR1 MNHEY and CDR2 SVGAGI. The V segment lost 4 bases and the J segment 6 bases; nucleotides outside the gene matches: 10. The CDR3 is made up of 16 amino acids. CDR3 amino acids: CASSSIRTGVGQPQHF. CDR3 bases: TGTGCCAGCAGTTCGATCCGGACAGGGGTGGGTCAGCCCCAGCATTTT.

This clone was counted a single time. The chain employs TRBV7-6 and TRBJ2-7, with 14 nucleotides matching TRBD2. Germline CDR1 and CDR2: SGHVS and FNYEAQ. V lost 5 bases to trimming and J lost 3 bases; unmatched junction nucleotides: 6. The CDR3 sequence is 16 residues long. DNA of the CDR3: TGTGCCAGCAGCCGAGAGACTAGCGGGAGGGTCTACGAGCAGTACTTC. Translated: CASSRETSGRVYEQYF.

This clone has a handful of counts. V and J are TRBV6-6 and TRBJ1-1; TRBD1 matches at 7 bases. Germline lookup yields CDR1 MNHNY and CDR2 SVGAGI (reference sequence). CDR3 size: 14 residues. Unmatched junction bases numbered 5, after V lost 6 bases and J lost 1 base. In DNA, the CDR3 is TGTGCCAGCAGACAAGGGGGCCAGAACACTGAAGCTTTCTTT. Translation: CASRQGGQNTEAFF.

This chain uses TRBV9 with TRBJ1-1; the match to TRBD1 covers 9 bases. The CDR3 length is 17 residues. Germline values: CDR1 SGDLS, CDR2 YYNGEE. V was clipped by 0 bases and J by 5 bases; unmatched bases: 11. CDR3 loop: CASSVDITGGAKTEAFF. CDR3 in DNA: TGTGCCAGCAGCGTAGATATAACAGGGGGCGCGAAGACTGAAGCTTTCTTT.

The rearrangement links TRBV7-8 to TRBJ1-4; 7 bases agree with TRBD1. CDR3 size: 16 residues. Germline V gene lookup returns CDR1 SGHVS and CDR2 FQNEAQ. The V and J ends lost 1 base and 2 bases, in that order; junction bases with no gene match: 4. CDR3 in amino acids: CASSLGMTGTNEKLFF. For the CDR3, the DNA is TGTGCCAGCAGCTTAGGCATGACAGGGACTAATGAAAAACTGTTTTTT.

The chain recombines TRBV15 with TRBJ2-1, with 8 nucleotides matching TRBD2. V dropped 1 base and J dropped 2; count of bases not matched to a gene: 13. The CDR3 has 19 amino acids. Germline V gene sequence: CDR1 LNHNV, CDR2 YYDKDF (reference sequence). In DNA form, the CDR3 reads TGTGCCACCAGCAGAGGCGTCCGACGGACTAGCAGAGCCTACAATGAGCAGTTCTTC. Protein: CATSRGVRRTSRAYNEQFF.

This clone has a single count. CDR3 sequence (DNA): TGTGCCAGCACCCTAGGGGGAAGTGGCTACACCTTC. Amino acid sequence: CASTLGGSGYTF. The chain has TRBV7-9 and TRBJ1-2, with D possibly TRBD1 on 6 matching bases. Germline loops: CDR1 SEHNR, CDR2 FQNEAQ (reference sequence). The CDR3 is 12 amino acids. V gave up 7 bases and J gave up 7 bases, with 13 bases separating them.

V gene TRBV7-9 combines with J gene TRBJ2-7; D remains unclear. Germline CDR1 and CDR2: SEHNR and FQNEAQ (reference sequence). Trimming pared 1 base from V and 6 bases from J, leaving 4 bases between. The CDR3 totals 11 residues. The CDR3 bases are TGTGCCAGCAGCTTAGGGGCCGAGCAGTACTTC. This translates into CASSLGAEQYF.